The 31 T cell receptor beta chains below were found in one sample sequenced in a study of CD8+ T cells in alopecia areata. The treatment: oral pan-JAK inhibitor, 5-10 mg twice daily. RNA was extracted and reverse transcribed into cDNA as the sequencing template. Profiling relied on immunoSEQ multiplex PCR, and the TCRdb table lists in-frame clones only, not all of them. Among about 190,000 clones listed, approximately 56% were seen once. The starting material was CD4+ T cells sorted from blood, obtained at week 4, from a patient treated with tofacitinib. The source of these receptors is a human donor with alopecia areata.

The genes are TRBV19 and TRBJ1-1; a weak D match, TRBD1 (6 bases). CDR3 length: 13 residues. Germline V lookup: CDR1 LNHDA, CDR2 SQIVND (reference sequence). V lost 7 bases and J lost 3, with 12 bases in between. In DNA form, the CDR3 reads TGTGCCAGTATCCTACAGGGAGACACTGAAGCTTTCTTT. Residues: CASILQGDTEAFF.

The rearrangement uses TRBV4-2 and TRBJ2-7, with D perhaps TRBD1 or TRBD2 (6 bases each). Trimming left V 0 bases short and J 7 bases short, with 10 bases between. Germline CDR1 reads LGHNA; CDR2 reads YNFKEQ. The CDR3 is 13 residues long. The CDR3: CASSQDGGREQYF. As DNA, the CDR3 is TGTGCCAGCAGCCAAGATGGGGGGCGGGAGCAGTACTTC.

This clone occurred once. This CDR3 reads CASSLPPPGEQFF. The CDR3 region has the DNA TGTGCCAGCAGCTTACCCCCCCCTGGTGAGCAGTTCTTC. This rearrangement joins TRBV7-2 to TRBJ2-1; D remains unclear. Trimming removed 2 bases from V and 9 bases from J, with 11 bases in between. From germline, CDR1 is SGHTA and CDR2 FQGNSA. The length of the CDR3 is 13 residues.

The chain links TRBV5-6 to TRBJ1-2, with D perhaps matching TRBD1 (5 bases). In germline, CDR1 is SGHDT, CDR2 YYEEEE. The V gene lost 4 bases and the J gene lost 2 bases, with 18 bases spanning the gap. This CDR3 has 16 amino acids. The CDR3 reads CASSRSGARANYGYTF. CDR3 nucleotide sequence: TGTGCCAGCAGCCGATCCGGGGCGAGGGCCAACTATGGCTACACCTTC.

With regard to this clone: Within the sample, other DNA sequences also encode this same CDR3. The chain is built from TRBV29-1 and TRBJ2-7; TRBD1 agrees at 8 bases. CDR1 and CDR2 (germline): SQVTM, ANQGSEA. Trimming removed 6 bases from V and 2 bases from J; junction bases left unmatched: 3. The CDR3 consists of 12 residues. This CDR3 reads CSVRRGPYEQYF. CDR3 DNA sequence: TGCAGCGTGCGCAGGGGGCCCTACGAGCAGTACTTC.

This chain joins TRBV4-1 and TRBJ2-3; D call uncertain. Germline V gene lookup returns CDR1 MGHRA and CDR2 YSYEKL. The CDR3 totals 14 residues. Trimming shortened V by 4 bases and J by 1 base, and 9 bases separated the two germline ends. This chain's CDR3 is CASSRLAGTDTQYF. Written as DNA, the CDR3 is TGCGCCAGCAGCCGACTTGCAGGCACAGATACGCAGTATTTT.

The V call is TRBV5-4, the J call TRBJ2-2; TRBD2 matches 9 bases. The V segment lost 5 bases and the J segment 3 bases; nucleotides outside the gene matches: 8. Per germline, CDR1 SGHNT and CDR2 YYREEE (reference sequence). This CDR3 spans 16 amino acids. The CDR3 sequence is CASRGSGRRHTGELFF. The DNA for the CDR3 is TGTGCCAGCAGGGGGAGCGGGAGGAGACACACCGGGGAGCTGTTTTTT.

The chain uses TRBV4-1 and TRBJ2-3; D unclear. The CDR3 loop spans 13 amino acids. In germline, CDR1 is MGHRA, CDR2 YSYEKL. Trimming stripped 1 base from V and 3 bases from J, with 5 bases between. In DNA, the CDR3 is TGCGCCAGCAGCCAAGTTGGGACAGATACGCAGTATTTT. Protein sequence: CASSQVGTDTQYF.

Only one count was recorded for this clone. V usage is TRBV11-2 and J usage is TRBJ2-5, with D uncertain. In germline, CDR1 is SGHAT, CDR2 FQNNGV. This CDR3 contains 13 residues. Trimming left V 5 bases short and J 5 bases short, with 12 bases between. The DNA for the CDR3 is TGTGCCAGCAGCCACACTACATACGAGACCCAGTACTTC. This codes for CASSHTTYETQYF.

The rearrangement uses TRBV23-1 and TRBJ2-4, with a weak D call TRBD1 (5 bases). TRBV23-1 is an ORF, and what it does is uncertain. Trimming removed 4 bases from V and 8 bases from J, with 12 bases in between. The CDR3 totals 13 residues. The CDR3, as DNA: TGCGCCAGCAGTCTTGTAGAAGGGGACATTCAGTACTTC. It yields the protein CASSLVEGDIQYF.

There are a few counts of this clone. The chain employs TRBV29-1 and TRBJ2-7; D is unclear. Trimming shortened V by 4 bases and J by 1 base, and 11 bases separated the two germline ends. The CDR3 has 13 residues. The germline V gene has CDR1 SQVTM and CDR2 ANQGSEA. The CDR3 protein is CSVVRPASYEQYF. CDR3 nucleotides: TGCAGCGTTGTTCGGCCGGCATCCTACGAGCAGTACTTC.

The rearrangement joins TRBV4-2 to TRBJ2-2; 8 positions match TRBD2. The CDR3 is 16 amino acids. From germline, CDR1 is LGHNA and CDR2 YNFKEQ. V dropped 4 bases and J dropped 5; count of bases not matched to a gene: 9. The CDR3 nucleotides are TGTGCCAGCAGCCTAGCCGGGGCGGGAGGTACCGGGGAGCTGTTTTTT. This translates into CASSLAGAGGTGELFF.

This clone rates as medium-sized. The chain combines TRBV13 with TRBJ2-5, with D maybe TRBD2 (6 bases). Germline CDR1 and CDR2: PRHDT and FYEKMQ (reference sequence). This CDR3 has 14 amino acids. V lost 5 bases and J 5 bases, leaving 15 bases between the germline ends. DNA of the CDR3: TGTGCCAGCAGCCCTCGACGGGGGATTGAGACCCAGTACTTC. It specifies CASSPRRGIETQYF.

This clone was found a few times. This rearrangement joins TRBV2 to TRBJ2-3; unclear D gene. V was pared by 6 bases and J by 2 bases, with 6 bases between. Germline V gives CDR1 SNHLY, CDR2 FYNNEI. The CDR3 is made up of 12 amino acids. DNA of the CDR3: TGTGCCAGCAGATCTAACACAGATACGCAGTATTTT. Translated: CASRSNTDTQYF.

The V gene is TRBV29-1, the J gene TRBJ2-3; D unclear. This CDR3 region has 10 residues. The V end lost 7 bases, the J end lost 3 bases, and 5 bases lay between the germline ends. Looked up from germline, CDR1 is SQVTM and CDR2 is ANQGSEA. Here the CDR3 reads CSARTDTQYF. DNA for the CDR3: TGCAGCGCCCGGACAGATACGCAGTATTTT.

The rearrangement links TRBV29-1 to TRBJ1-1; no clear D. This CDR3 has 13 amino acids. With 7 bases removed from V and 5 bases from J, the gap between germline ends came to 17 bases. Germline V gene data show CDR1 as SQVTM and CDR2 as ANQGSEA. The CDR3 loop reads CSALPGGRTEAFF. In DNA, the CDR3 is TGCAGCGCCCTACCGGGAGGGAGAACTGAAGCTTTCTTT.

The chain is built from TRBV19 and TRBJ1-5, with TRBD1 matching 9 bases. CDR1 and CDR2 from the germline V gene are LNHDA and SQIVND (reference sequence). V was clipped by 5 bases and J by 6 bases; unmatched bases: 5. This CDR3 comprises 14 residues. CDR3 in amino acids: CASSSTGGLQPQHF. CDR3 DNA sequence: TGTGCCAGTAGTTCTACAGGGGGCCTTCAGCCCCAGCATTTT.

This rearrangement joins TRBV5-1 to TRBJ2-7; 8 bases are shared with TRBD1. The CDR3 sequence is 18 residues long. Trimming took 3 bases from V and 2 from J; bases not matched to a gene: 16. Germline CDR1 SGHRS, CDR2 YFSETQ. The CDR3 nucleotides read TGCGCCAGCAGCTCCTGGACAGGGAAGACTTCGGCGGCCTACGAGCAGTACTTC. It codes for CASSSWTGKTSAAYEQYF.

The CDR3: CASSPRTGRNEKLFF. CDR3 DNA: TGTGCCAGCTCACCACGGACAGGGCGGAATGAAAAACTGTTTTTT. The rearrangement links TRBV18 to TRBJ1-4; 8 bases align to TRBD1. Germline CDR1 KGHSH, CDR2 LQKENI. The CDR3 covers 15 residues. The trim removed 1 base at V and 5 bases at J, leaving 3 bases unmatched.

The CDR3 loop reads CSVFTGYEQYF. CDR3 nucleotide sequence: TGCAGCGTTTTTACGGGCTACGAGCAGTACTTC. The chain carries TRBV29-1 and TRBJ2-7; D is undetermined. From germline, CDR1 is SQVTM and CDR2 ANQGSEA. Trimming left V 5 bases short and J 3 bases short, with 8 bases between. CDR3 length equals 11 residues.

This clone has a handful of counts. The rearrangement joins TRBV5-1 to TRBJ2-7, with D tentatively TRBD1 (5 bases). In germline, CDR1 is SGHRS, CDR2 YFSETQ. This CDR3 is 14 amino acids long. V shed 5 bases and J shed 3 bases, with 15 bases lying between them. In nucleotides, the CDR3 is TGCGCCAGCAGTTCCCAGACAGAGCTCTACGAGCAGTACTTC. This encodes CASSSQTELYEQYF.

The gene calls are TRBV6-5 and TRBJ1-1; D may be TRBD1 (5 bases). Per germline, CDR1 MNHEY and CDR2 SVGAGI. This CDR3 is 15 amino acids long. V lost 8 bases and J lost 6, with 22 bases in between. This CDR3 reads CASGGTLRRDPEAFF. DNA of the CDR3: TGTGCCAGCGGGGGGACCCTCCGCAGGGACCCTGAAGCTTTCTTT.

The chain links TRBV9 to TRBJ2-1, with D possibly being TRBD2 (6 bases). Looked up from germline, CDR1 is SGDLS and CDR2 is YYNGEE. V was pared by 3 bases and J by 0 bases, with 10 bases between. The length of the CDR3 is 15 residues. The CDR3 here is CASSGAGSSYNEQFF. CDR3 nucleotides: TGTGCCAGCAGCGGGGCGGGAAGCTCCTACAATGAGCAGTTCTTC.

This chain connects TRBV29-1 to TRBJ2-1, with no clear D. Germline values: CDR1 SQVTM, CDR2 ANQGSEA. V gave up 4 bases and J gave up 2 bases, with 15 bases separating them. The CDR3 consists of 15 residues. The CDR3 here is CSVVRWAGTYNEQFF. The DNA of the CDR3 is TGCAGCGTTGTACGGTGGGCCGGAACCTACAATGAGCAGTTCTTC.

The V call is TRBV30, the J call TRBJ2-7; maybe TRBD2 (5 bases). Trimming took off 5 bases at V and 0 bases at J, with 11 bases between the two ends. The CDR3 loop spans 13 amino acids. CDR1 and CDR2 from the germline V gene are GTSNPN and SVGIG (reference sequence). The CDR3 loop is CAWGLLLSYEQYF. In DNA, the CDR3 is TGTGCCTGGGGACTCCTACTCTCCTACGAGCAGTACTTC.

The chain is built from TRBV29-1 and TRBJ2-7; D is perhaps TRBD2 (5 bases). The V end lost 4 bases, the J end lost 7 bases, and 23 bases lay between the germline ends. Looked up from germline, CDR1 is SQVTM and CDR2 is ANQGSEA. The CDR3 has 15 amino acids. CDR3 region: CSVAEVGSPLGEQYF. DNA of the CDR3: TGCAGCGTTGCGGAGGTCGGCAGTCCGTTGGGGGAGCAGTACTTC.

The rearrangement uses TRBV30 and TRBJ1-1; 9 nucleotides agree with TRBD1. Germline V CDR1 and CDR2: GTSNPN, SVGIG (reference sequence). The CDR3 length is 14 residues. V was clipped by 4 bases and J by 5 bases; unmatched bases: 8. The CDR3 reads CAWIPDRGFTEAFF. The CDR3 DNA sequence: TGTGCCTGGATTCCGGACAGGGGTTTTACTGAAGCTTTCTTT.

This clone was seen a single time. The rearrangement joins TRBV27 to TRBJ1-2, with TRBD1 matching 8 bases. The junction had 2 bases not matched to a gene; V was cut back by 3 bases and J by 2 bases. Germline values: CDR1 MNHEY, CDR2 SMNVEV (reference sequence). This CDR3 spans 14 amino acids. In DNA, the CDR3 is TGTGCCAGCAGTTTCCGGACAGGGAACTATGGCTACACCTTC. Its translation: CASSFRTGNYGYTF.

The V call is TRBV20-1, the J call TRBJ1-2, with 9 positions matching TRBD1. The CDR3 runs to 11 residues. CDR1 is DFQATT, CDR2 SNEGSKA, per germline (reference sequence). This CDR3 is CRGTGTDGYTF. The CDR3 DNA reads as TGCAGGGGGACAGGGACTGATGGCTACACCTTC.

This CDR3 is CASSQDGGDSAGLDEQYF. In DNA form, the CDR3 reads TGCGCCAGCAGCCAAGATGGGGGGGACTCGGCGGGACTGGACGAGCAGTACTTC. The V and J genes are TRBV4-1 and TRBJ2-7; 7 bases are shared with TRBD2. J lost 5 bases, V lost 0 bases, and 16 bases had no gene match. CDR3 length equals 18 residues. CDR1 is MGHRA and CDR2 is YSYEKL in the germline V gene.

The chain combines TRBV29-1 with TRBJ2-1; TRBD1 or TRBD2 may be the D gene (5 bases each). The CDR3 consists of 14 residues. With 5 bases removed from V and 12 bases from J, the gap between germline ends came to 23 bases. Germline V gives CDR1 SQVTM, CDR2 ANQGSEA. The CDR3 coding sequence is TGCAGCGTTTTCGACGGGACGCTTTTCGGACGGCAGTTCTTC. Translating it yields CSVFDGTLFGRQFF.